These T cell receptor beta chains were read from a single sample in a study of shared clonotypes between healthy human individuals. The data were produced by immunoSEQ multiplex PCR, yet TCRdb's version contains in-frame clones alone and is incomplete. The sample has nearly 1,000,000 clones, about 80% seen once. The sample was memory CD4+ T cells sorted from blood. These receptors came from a man younger than 30 in good health. Each CDR3 is given with its conserved first and last residue. A D gene is named only where the DNA matches it firmly. Some rows mark clone size as missing; the rest say once, few, many or name a class of expanded clone.

clone_size,v_call,j_call,d_call,cdr3_aa,cdr3_nt
NA,TRBV15,TRBJ2-7,NA,CATSRDMGYEQYF,TGTGCCACCAGCAGAGATATGGGCTACGAGCAGTACTTC
NA,TRBV6-5,TRBJ1-1,TRBD1,CASSYGQGGREAFF,TGTGCCAGCAGTTACGGACAGGGTGGGCGTGAAGCTTTCTTT
NA,TRBV4-1,TRBJ2-7,NA,CASSQDWGPYEQYF,TGCGCCAGCAGCCAAGACTGGGGACCCTACGAGCAGTACTTC
NA,TRBV18,TRBJ1-3,TRBD1,CASSPGQPNSGNTIYF,TGTGCCAGCTCACCGGGACAGCCAAACTCTGGAAACACCATATATTTT
NA,TRBV7-9,TRBJ2-7,NA,CASSSVGAGAYEQYF,TGTGCCAGCAGCTCCGTCGGGGCAGGGGCCTACGAGCAGTACTTC
NA,TRBV7-2,TRBJ2-3,TRBD2,CASSSSGGEDTQYF,TGTGCCAGCAGCTCGAGTGGGGGGGAAGATACGCAGTATTTT
many,TRBV9,TRBJ1-5,NA,CASSAQDSNQPQHF,TGTGCCAGCAGCGCCCAGGATAGCAATCAGCCCCAGCATTTT
many,TRBV2,TRBJ2-3,NA,CASSGLRNTDTQYF,TGTGCCAGCAGTGGGCTCCGGAACACAGATACGCAGTATTTT
NA,TRBV20-1,TRBJ1-2,NA,CSAPGLRGYTF,TGCAGTGCCCCGGGACTCCGGGGCTACACCTTC
few,TRBV6-5,TRBJ1-1,NA,CASAEGRKTEAFF,TGTGCCAGCGCCGAGGGCAGGAAGACTGAAGCTTTCTTT
once,TRBV28,TRBJ1-3,TRBD1,CASSRGTAGNTIYF,TGTGCCAGCAGTCGGGGGACAGCTGGAAACACCATATATTTT
NA,TRBV6-5,TRBJ2-7,TRBD1,CASSYSSGQGYEQYF,TGTGCCAGCAGTTACTCGTCGGGACAGGGCTACGAGCAGTACTTC
NA,TRBV6-1,TRBJ2-7,NA,CAIQVFDEQYF,TGTGCCATACAGGTTTTCGACGAGCAGTACTTC
NA,TRBV7-2,TRBJ2-7,TRBD1,CASSLDRASEQYF,TGTGCCAGCAGCTTGGACAGGGCTAGCGAGCAGTACTTC
few,TRBV27,TRBJ1-6,TRBD1,CASSPWGQGRSPLHF,TGTGCCAGCAGTCCATGGGGACAGGGTCGCTCACCCCTCCACTTT
NA,TRBV14,TRBJ2-1,TRBD1,CASSHIGQGVHTEQFF,TGTGCCAGCAGCCACATTGGACAGGGGGTACACACTGAGCAGTTCTTC
once,TRBV7-9,TRBJ2-1,NA,CASSLAGPNNEQFF,TGTGCCAGCAGCTTAGCGGGACCGAACAATGAGCAGTTCTTC
NA,TRBV30,TRBJ1-5,NA,CAWRKQGLYQPQHF,TGTGCCTGGAGGAAACAGGGTCTTTATCAGCCCCAGCATTTT
NA,TRBV18,TRBJ2-5,NA,CASSPPGAGLQETQYF,TGTGCCAGCTCACCACCCGGAGCGGGCCTCCAAGAGACCCAGTACTTC
NA,TRBV27,TRBJ2-7,NA,CASSFLNASSYEQYF,TGTGCCAGCAGTTTTTTGAACGCTAGCTCCTACGAGCAGTACTTC
few,TRBV7-8,TRBJ1-5,NA,CASSKSDRVNQPQHF,TGTGCCAGCAGCAAATCGGACAGAGTCAATCAGCCCCAGCATTTT
NA,TRBV5-1,TRBJ1-4,NA,CASSLEGLSLGEKLFF,TGCGCCAGCAGCTTGGAGGGACTTTCTCTGGGTGAAAAACTGTTTTTT
few,TRBV11-2,TRBJ1-4,NA,CASSLGAGRQFF,TGTGCCAGCAGCTTAGGGGCAGGACGGCAGTTTTTT
few,TRBV11-2,TRBJ2-2,TRBD2,CASSFSGRSGELFF,TGTGCCAGCAGCTTTAGCGGGAGATCCGGGGAGCTGTTTTTT
many,TRBV2,TRBJ2-3,NA,CASSVPRSGTDTQYF,TGTGCCAGCAGTGTCCCTAGATCAGGCACAGATACGCAGTATTTT
NA,TRBV11-2,TRBJ1-6,TRBD1,CASSWDRPRSPLHF,TGTGCCAGCAGCTGGGACAGGCCAAGATCACCCCTCCACTTT
NA,TRBV25-1,TRBJ2-7,NA,CASSEGAGFEQYF,TGTGCCAGCAGTGAAGGAGCAGGGTTCGAGCAGTACTTC
once,TRBV2,TRBJ2-1,NA,CASRTGRGPYNEQFF,TGTGCCAGCAGAACGGGGAGGGGGCCTTACAATGAGCAGTTCTTC
NA,TRBV5-1,TRBJ2-7,TRBD1,CASSRRQGKEQYF,TGCGCCAGCAGCAGGCGACAGGGTAAAGAGCAGTACTTC